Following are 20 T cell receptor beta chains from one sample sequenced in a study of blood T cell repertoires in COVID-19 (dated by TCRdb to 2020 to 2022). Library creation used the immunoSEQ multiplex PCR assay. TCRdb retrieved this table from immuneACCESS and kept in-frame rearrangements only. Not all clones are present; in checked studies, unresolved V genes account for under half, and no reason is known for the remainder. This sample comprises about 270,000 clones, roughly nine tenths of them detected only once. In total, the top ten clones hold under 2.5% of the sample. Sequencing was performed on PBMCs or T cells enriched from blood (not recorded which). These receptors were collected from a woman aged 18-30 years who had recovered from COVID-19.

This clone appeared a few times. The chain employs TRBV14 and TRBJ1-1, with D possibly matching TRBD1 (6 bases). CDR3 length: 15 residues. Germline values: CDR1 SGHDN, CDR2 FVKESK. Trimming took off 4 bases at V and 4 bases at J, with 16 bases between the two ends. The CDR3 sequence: CASSPTGIVGTEAFF. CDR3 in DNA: TGTGCCAGCAGCCCTACAGGGATTGTGGGCACTGAAGCTTTCTTT.

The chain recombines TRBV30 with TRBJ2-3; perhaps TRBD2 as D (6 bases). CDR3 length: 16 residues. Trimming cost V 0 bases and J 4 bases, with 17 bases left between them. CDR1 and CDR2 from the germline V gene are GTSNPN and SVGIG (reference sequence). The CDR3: CAWSVQGGDRADTQYF. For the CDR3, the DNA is TGTGCCTGGAGTGTACAAGGAGGGGATCGGGCAGATACGCAGTATTTT. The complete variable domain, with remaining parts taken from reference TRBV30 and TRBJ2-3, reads SQTIHQWPATLVQPVGSPLSLECTVEGTSNPNLYWYRQAAGRGLQLLFYSVGIGQISSEVPQNLSASRPQDRQFILSSKKLLLSDSGFYLCAWSVQGGDRADTQYFGPGTRLTVL.

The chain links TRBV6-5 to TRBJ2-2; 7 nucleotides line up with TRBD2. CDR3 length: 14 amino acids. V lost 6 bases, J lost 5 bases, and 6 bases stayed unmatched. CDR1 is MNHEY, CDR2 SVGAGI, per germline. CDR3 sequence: CASSLLLATGELFF. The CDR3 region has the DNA TGTGCCAGCAGCCTCTTACTAGCGACCGGGGAGCTGTTTTTT.

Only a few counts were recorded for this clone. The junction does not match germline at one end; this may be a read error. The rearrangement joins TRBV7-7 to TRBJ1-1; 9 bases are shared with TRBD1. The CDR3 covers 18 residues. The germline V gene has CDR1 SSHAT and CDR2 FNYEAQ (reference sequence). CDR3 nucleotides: TGTGCTAGCACCCCTTTGGTCGGGACAGGGTTGAGGAACACTGAAGCTTTCTTT. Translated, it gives CASTPLVGTGLRNTEAFF.

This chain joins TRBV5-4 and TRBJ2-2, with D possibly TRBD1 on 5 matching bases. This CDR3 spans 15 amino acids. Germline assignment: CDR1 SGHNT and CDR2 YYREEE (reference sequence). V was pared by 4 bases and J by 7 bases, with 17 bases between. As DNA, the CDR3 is TGTGCCAGCAGCCCAAACCCCGGACATCGCGGGGAGCTGTTTTTT. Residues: CASSPNPGHRGELFF.

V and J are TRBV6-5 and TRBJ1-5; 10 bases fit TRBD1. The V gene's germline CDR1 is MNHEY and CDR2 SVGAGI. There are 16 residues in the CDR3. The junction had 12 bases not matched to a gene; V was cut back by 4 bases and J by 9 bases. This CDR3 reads CASSLTGTGEGRPQHF. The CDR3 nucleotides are TGTGCCAGCAGTTTAACCGGGACAGGGGAAGGGCGGCCCCAGCATTTT.

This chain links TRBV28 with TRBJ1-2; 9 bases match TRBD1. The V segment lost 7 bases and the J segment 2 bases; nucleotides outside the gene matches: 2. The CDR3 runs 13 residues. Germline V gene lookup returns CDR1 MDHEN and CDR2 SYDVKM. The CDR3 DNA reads TGTGCCAGCATAGGGACAGGGAACTATGGCTACACCTTC. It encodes CASIGTGNYGYTF.

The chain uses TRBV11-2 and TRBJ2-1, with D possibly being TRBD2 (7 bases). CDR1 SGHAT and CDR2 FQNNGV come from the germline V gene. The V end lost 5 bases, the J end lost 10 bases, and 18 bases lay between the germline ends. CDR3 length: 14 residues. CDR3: CASSRVGGAEEQFF. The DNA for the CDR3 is TGTGCCAGCAGCCGTGTTGGGGGGGCGGAGGAGCAGTTCTTC.

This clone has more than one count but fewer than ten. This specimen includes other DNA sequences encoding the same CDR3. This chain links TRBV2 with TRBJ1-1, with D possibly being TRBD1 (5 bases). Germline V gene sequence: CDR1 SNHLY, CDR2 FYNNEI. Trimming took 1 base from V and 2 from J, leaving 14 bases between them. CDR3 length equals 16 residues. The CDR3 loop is CASSEVGGRGNTEAFF. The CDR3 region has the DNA TGTGCCAGCAGTGAAGTCGGGGGACGGGGCAACACTGAAGCTTTCTTT. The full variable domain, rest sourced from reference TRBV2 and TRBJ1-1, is EPEVTQTPSHQVTQMGQEVILRCVPISNHLYFYWYRQILGQKVEFLVSFYNNEISEKSEIFDDQFSVERPDGSNFTLKIRSTKLEDSAMYFCASSEVGGRGNTEAFFGQGTRLTVV.

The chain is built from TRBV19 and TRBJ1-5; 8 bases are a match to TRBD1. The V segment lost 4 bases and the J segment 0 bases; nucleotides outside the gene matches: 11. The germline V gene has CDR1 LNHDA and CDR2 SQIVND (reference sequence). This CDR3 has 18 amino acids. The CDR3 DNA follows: TGTGCCAGTAGTAGAGGACAGGGTTCCCCCTATAGCAATCAGCCCCAGCATTTT. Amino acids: CASSRGQGSPYSNQPQHF.

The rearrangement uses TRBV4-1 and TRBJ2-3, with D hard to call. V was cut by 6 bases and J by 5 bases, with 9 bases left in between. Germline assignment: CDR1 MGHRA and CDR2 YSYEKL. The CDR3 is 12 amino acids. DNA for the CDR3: TGCGCCAGCAGTCCAGAGGAAGATACGCAGTATTTT. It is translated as CASSPEEDTQYF.

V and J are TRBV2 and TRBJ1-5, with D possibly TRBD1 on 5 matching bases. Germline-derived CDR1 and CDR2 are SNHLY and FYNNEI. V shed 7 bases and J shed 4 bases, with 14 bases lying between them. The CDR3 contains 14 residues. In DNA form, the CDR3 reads TGTGCCAGCAAAAGGCAGGGAAGGAATCAGCCCCAGCATTTT. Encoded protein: CASKRQGRNQPQHF.

CDR3 in DNA: TGTGCCAGCACCTGGGGGGAAAGCTACGAGCAGTACTTC. Translation gives CASTWGESYEQYF. The chain uses TRBV6-5 and TRBJ2-7; D is possibly TRBD2 (6 bases). This CDR3 has 13 amino acids. The germline V and J ends were trimmed by 7 bases and 3 bases, with 13 bases remaining between them. Germline CDR1 is MNHEY and CDR2 is SVGAGI.

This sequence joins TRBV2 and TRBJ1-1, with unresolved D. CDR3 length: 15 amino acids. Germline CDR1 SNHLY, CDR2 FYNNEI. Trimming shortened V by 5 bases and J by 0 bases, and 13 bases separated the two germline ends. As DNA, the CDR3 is TGTGCCAGCAGTTCACTTCCGGGAATGAACACTGAAGCTTTCTTT. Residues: CASSSLPGMNTEAFF.

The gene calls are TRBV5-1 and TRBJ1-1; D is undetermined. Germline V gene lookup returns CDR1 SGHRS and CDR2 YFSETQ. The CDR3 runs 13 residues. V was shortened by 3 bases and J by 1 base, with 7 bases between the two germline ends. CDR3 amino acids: CASSWERNTEAFF. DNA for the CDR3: TGCGCCAGCAGCTGGGAGAGGAACACTGAAGCTTTCTTT.

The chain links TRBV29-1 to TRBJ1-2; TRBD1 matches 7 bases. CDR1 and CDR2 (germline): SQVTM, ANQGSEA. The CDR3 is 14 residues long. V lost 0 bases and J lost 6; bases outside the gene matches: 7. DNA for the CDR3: TGCAGCGTTGAAGATTGGATAGGGGGCAATGGCTACACCTTC. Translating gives CSVEDWIGGNGYTF.

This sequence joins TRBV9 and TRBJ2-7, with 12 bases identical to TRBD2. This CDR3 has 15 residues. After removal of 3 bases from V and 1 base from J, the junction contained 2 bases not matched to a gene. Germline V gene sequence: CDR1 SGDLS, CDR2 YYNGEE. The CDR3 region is CASSAGLAGSYEQYF. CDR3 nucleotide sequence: TGTGCCAGCAGCGCCGGACTAGCGGGGTCCTACGAGCAGTACTTC.

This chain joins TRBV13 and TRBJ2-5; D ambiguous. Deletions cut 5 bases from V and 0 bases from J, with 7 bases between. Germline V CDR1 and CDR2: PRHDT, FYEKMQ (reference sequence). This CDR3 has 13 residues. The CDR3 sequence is CASSHTYQETQYF. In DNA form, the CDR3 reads TGTGCCAGCAGCCACACGTACCAAGAGACCCAGTACTTC.

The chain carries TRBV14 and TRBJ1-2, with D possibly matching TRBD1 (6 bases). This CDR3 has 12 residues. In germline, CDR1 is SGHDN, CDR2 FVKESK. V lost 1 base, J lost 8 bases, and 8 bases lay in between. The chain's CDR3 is CASSQAQGGYTF. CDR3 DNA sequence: TGTGCCAGCAGCCAAGCCCAGGGGGGCTACACCTTC.

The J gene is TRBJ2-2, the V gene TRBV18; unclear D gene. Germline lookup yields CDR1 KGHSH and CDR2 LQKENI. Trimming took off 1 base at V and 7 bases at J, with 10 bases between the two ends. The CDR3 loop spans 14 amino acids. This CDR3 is CASSPLEYNGELFF. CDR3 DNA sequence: TGTGCCAGCTCACCACTGGAGTATAACGGGGAGCTGTTTTTT.